This TCR beta chain is from a study of blood T cell repertoires in COVID-19. Original handling: Counts of nucleated cells, estimated from reference gene primer amplification, were obtained. Data came from immunoSEQ multiplex PCR; TCRdb stores just in-frame clones and leaves some out. V and J calls and clone size follow that table, whereas D and trimming were derived from the DNA. This sample has tens of thousands of clones, with approximately 88% found just once. Sequenced material: peripheral blood. The receptor was derived from a human donor with active COVID-19. The donor label of this sample is uncertain.

CDR3 loop: CATSTRQGGQPQHF. The CDR3 coding sequence is TGTGCCACCAGCACACGACAGGGAGGTCAGCCCCAGCATTTT. V gene TRBV15 combines with J gene TRBJ1-5; TRBD1 matches at 7 bases. There are 14 residues in the CDR3. V shed 4 bases and J 6 bases; nucleotides not matched to a gene: 6. Germline V CDR1 and CDR2: LNHNV, YYDKDF (reference sequence).